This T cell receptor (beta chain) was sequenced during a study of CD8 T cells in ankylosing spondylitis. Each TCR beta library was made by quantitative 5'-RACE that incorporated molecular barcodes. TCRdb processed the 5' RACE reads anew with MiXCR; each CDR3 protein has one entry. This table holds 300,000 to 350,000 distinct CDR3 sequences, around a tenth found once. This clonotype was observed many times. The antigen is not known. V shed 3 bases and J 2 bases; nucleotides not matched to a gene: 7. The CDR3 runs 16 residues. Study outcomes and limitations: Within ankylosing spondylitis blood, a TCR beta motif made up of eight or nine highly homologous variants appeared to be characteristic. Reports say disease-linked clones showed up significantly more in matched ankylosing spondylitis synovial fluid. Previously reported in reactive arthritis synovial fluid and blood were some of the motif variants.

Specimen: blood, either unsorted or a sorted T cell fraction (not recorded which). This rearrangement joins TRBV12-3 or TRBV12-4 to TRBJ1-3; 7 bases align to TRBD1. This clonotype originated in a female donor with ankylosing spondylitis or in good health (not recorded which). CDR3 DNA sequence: TGTGCCAGCAGTTTCTTTGAAGGGGGCCCTGGAAACACCATATATTTT. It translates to CASSFFEGGPGNTIYF.